Sequencing of this T cell receptor beta chain was carried out in a study of post-analysis software for immune sequencing data. The wider study: Relapsing-remitting, secondary progressive and progressive-relapsing courses of multiple sclerosis were included. Points from the study as a whole: Controls' normalized Chao1 diversity significantly exceeded that of multiple sclerosis patients. Batch-matched samples strongly co-clustered by F measure.

This clonotype appeared a few times. Its antigen is not known. TCR beta cDNA libraries had unique molecular identifiers. Researchers reported roughly 0.5 million cDNA molecules coming from 1 to 10 million T cells. TCRdb analysed the PCR reads with MiXCR anew, one entry per CDR3 protein. The sample consists of 650,000 to 850,000 distinct CDR3 sequences, about half of them appearing once. This clonotype was obtained from a girl aged 10 to 17 with multiple sclerosis. The sample taken for sequencing was blood.

CDR3 DNA: TGCGCCAGCAGCTTGGAGGGCGGGGGATCCTACAATGAGCAGTTCTTC. As protein: CASSLEGGGSYNEQFF. V usage is TRBV5-1 and J usage is TRBJ2-1; 7 bases agree with TRBD2. The CDR3 sequence is 16 residues long. V lost 0 bases and J lost 1; bases outside the gene matches: 4. Germline CDR1 and CDR2: SGHRS and YFSETQ. The whole variable domain, remainder taken from reference TRBV5-1 and TRBJ2-1, is KAGVTQTPRYLIKTRGQQVTLSCSPISGHRSVSWYQQTPGQGLQFLFEYFSETQRNKGNFPGRFSGRQFSNSRSEMNVSTLELGDSALYLCASSLEGGGSYNEQFFGPGTRLTVL.